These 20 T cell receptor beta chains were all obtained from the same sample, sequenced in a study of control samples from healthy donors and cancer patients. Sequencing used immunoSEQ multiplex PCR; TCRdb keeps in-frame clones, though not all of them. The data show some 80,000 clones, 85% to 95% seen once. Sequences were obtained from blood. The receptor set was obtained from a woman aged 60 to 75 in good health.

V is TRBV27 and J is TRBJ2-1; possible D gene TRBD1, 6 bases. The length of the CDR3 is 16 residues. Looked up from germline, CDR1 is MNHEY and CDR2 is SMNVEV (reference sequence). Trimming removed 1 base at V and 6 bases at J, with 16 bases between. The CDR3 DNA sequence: TGTGCCAGCAGTTTATTGGGCCAGGGGATAATCAATGAGCAGTTCTTC. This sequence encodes CASSLLGQGIINEQFF.

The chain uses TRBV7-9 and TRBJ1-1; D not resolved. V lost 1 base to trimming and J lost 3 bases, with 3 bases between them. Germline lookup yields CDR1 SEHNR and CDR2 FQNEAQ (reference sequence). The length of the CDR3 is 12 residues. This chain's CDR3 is CASSLVDTEAFF. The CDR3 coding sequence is TGTGCCAGCAGCTTAGTAGACACTGAAGCTTTCTTT.

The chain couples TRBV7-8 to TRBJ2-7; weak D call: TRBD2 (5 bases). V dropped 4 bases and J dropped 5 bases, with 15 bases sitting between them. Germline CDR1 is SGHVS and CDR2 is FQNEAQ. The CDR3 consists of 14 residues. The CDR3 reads CASSSFGGYDEQYF. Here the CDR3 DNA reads TGTGCCAGCAGCTCCTTCGGCGGGTACGACGAGCAGTACTTC.

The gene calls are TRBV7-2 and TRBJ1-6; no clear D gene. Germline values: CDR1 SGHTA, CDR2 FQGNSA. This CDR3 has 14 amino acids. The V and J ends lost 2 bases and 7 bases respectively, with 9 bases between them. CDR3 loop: CASSLWAANSPLHF. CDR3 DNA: TGTGCCAGCAGCTTATGGGCAGCAAATTCACCCCTCCACTTT.

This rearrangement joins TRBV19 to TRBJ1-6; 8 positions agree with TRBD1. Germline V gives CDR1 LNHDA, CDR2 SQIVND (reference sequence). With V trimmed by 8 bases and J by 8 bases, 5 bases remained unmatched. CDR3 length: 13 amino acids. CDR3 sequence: CASGTGGHSPLHF. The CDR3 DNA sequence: TGTGCCAGTGGTACAGGGGGACATTCACCCCTCCACTTT.

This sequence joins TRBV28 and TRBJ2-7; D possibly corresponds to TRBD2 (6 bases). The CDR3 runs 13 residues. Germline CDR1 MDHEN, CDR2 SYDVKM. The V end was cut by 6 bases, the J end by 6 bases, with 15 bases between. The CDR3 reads CASRIPTSLEQYF. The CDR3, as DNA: TGTGCCAGCAGGATACCAACTAGCCTCGAGCAGTACTTC.

The CDR3 DNA sequence: TGCAGCGTCCGGACAGGGGCGGCGGGTACGGGCGAGCAGTACTTC. The encoded protein is CSVRTGAAGTGEQYF. This chain joins TRBV29-1 and TRBJ2-7; 9 nucleotides align to TRBD1. This CDR3 spans 15 amino acids. CDR1 is SQVTM and CDR2 is ANQGSEA in the germline V gene. V gave up 6 bases and J gave up 6 bases; unmatched junction bases: 15.

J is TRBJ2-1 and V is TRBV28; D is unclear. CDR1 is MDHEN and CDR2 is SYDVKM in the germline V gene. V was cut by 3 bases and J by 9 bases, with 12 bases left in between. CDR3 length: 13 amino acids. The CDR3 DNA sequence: TGTGCCAGCAGTTTCGCCAATTCAGTTGAGCAGTTCTTC. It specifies CASSFANSVEQFF.

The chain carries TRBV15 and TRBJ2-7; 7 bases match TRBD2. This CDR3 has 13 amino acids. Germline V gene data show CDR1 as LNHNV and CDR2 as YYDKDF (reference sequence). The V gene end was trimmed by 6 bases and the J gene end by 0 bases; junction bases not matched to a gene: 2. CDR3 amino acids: CATSGGGSYEQYF. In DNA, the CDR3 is TGTGCCACCAGTGGGGGGGGCTCCTACGAGCAGTACTTC. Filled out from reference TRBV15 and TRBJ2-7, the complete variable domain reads DAMVIQNPRYQVTQFGKPVTLSCSQTLNHNVMYWYQQKSSQAPKLLFHYYDKDFNNEADTPDNFQSRRPNTSFCFLDIRSPGLGDTAMYLCATSGGGSYEQYFGPGTRLTVT.

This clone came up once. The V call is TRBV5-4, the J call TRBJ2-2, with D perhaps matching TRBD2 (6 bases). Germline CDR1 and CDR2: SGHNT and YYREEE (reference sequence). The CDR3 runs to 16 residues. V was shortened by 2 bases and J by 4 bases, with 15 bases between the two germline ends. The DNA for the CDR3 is TGTGCCAGCAGCTTCGGAGGGGAACGCGGCACCGGGGAGCTGTTTTTT. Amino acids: CASSFGGERGTGELFF.

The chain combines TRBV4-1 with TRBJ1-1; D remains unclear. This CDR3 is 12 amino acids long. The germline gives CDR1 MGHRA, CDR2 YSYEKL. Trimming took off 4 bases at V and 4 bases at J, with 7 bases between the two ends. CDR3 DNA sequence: TGCGCCAGCAGCCTCGAGGGCACTGAAGCTTTCTTT. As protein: CASSLEGTEAFF.

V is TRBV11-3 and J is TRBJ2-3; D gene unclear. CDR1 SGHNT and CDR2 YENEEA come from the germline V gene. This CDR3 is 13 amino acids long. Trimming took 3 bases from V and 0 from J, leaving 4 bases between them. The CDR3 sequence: CASSFASTDTQYF. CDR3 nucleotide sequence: TGTGCCAGCAGCTTCGCGAGCACAGATACGCAGTATTTT. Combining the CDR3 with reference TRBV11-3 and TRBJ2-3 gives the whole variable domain EAGVVQSPRYKIIEKKQPVAFWCNPISGHNTLYWYLQNLGQGPELLIRYENEEAVDDSQLPKDRFSAERLKGVDSTLKIQPAELGDSAVYLCASSFASTDTQYFGPGTRLTVL.

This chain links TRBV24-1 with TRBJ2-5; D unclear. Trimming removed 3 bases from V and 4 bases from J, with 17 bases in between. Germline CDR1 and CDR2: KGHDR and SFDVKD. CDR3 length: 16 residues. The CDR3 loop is CATSDPSLYPPETQYF. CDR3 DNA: TGTGCCACCAGTGATCCGAGCCTTTACCCCCCAGAGACCCAGTACTTC.

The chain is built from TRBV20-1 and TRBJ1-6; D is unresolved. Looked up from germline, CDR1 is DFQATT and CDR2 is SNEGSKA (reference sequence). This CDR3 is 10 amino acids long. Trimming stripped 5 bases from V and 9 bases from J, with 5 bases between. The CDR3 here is CSAFVSPLHF. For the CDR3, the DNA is TGCAGTGCTTTCGTTTCACCCCTCCACTTT.

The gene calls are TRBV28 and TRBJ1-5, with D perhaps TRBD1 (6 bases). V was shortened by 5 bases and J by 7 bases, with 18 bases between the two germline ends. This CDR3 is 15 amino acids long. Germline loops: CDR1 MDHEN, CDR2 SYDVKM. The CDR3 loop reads CASSAQGPGEQPQHF. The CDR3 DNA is TGTGCCAGCAGTGCGCAGGGGCCGGGGGAACAGCCCCAGCATTTT.

The CDR3: CATSDYGTSGLGELFF. CDR3 nucleotides: TGTGCCACCAGTGATTATGGGACTAGCGGGCTCGGGGAGCTGTTTTTT. The V and J genes are TRBV24-1 and TRBJ2-2, with 12 bases that match TRBD2. V lost 2 bases to trimming and J lost 7 bases; unmatched junction nucleotides: 4. The length of the CDR3 is 16 residues. Germline V CDR1 and CDR2: KGHDR, SFDVKD.

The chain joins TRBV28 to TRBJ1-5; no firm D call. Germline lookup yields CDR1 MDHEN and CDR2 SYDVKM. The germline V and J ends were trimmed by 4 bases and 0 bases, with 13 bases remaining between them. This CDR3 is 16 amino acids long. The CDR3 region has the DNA TGTGCCAGCAGTTACTATGGACCGTATAGCAATCAGCCCCAGCATTTT. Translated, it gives CASSYYGPYSNQPQHF.

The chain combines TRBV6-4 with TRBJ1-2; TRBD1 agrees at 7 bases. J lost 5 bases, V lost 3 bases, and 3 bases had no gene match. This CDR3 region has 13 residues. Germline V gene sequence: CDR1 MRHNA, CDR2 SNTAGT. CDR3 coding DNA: TGTGCCAGCAGTGAAACAGGGGCTTATGGCTACACCTTC. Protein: CASSETGAYGYTF.

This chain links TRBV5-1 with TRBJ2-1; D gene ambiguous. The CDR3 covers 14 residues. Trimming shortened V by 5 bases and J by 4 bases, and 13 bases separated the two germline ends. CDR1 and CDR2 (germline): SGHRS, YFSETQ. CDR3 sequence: CASSRRADYNEQFF. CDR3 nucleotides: TGCGCCAGCAGTCGGCGAGCTGATTACAATGAGCAGTTCTTC.

In nucleotides, the CDR3 is TGTGCCAGCAGCCTTGGACAGGCCTATAATTCACCCCTCCACTTT. Translating it yields CASSLGQAYNSPLHF. The chain couples TRBV5-6 to TRBJ1-6, with 7 bases that match TRBD1. CDR3 size: 15 residues. J gave up 2 bases and V 4 bases, and 3 bases lay outside the gene matches. CDR1 SGHDT and CDR2 YYEEEE come from the germline V gene.